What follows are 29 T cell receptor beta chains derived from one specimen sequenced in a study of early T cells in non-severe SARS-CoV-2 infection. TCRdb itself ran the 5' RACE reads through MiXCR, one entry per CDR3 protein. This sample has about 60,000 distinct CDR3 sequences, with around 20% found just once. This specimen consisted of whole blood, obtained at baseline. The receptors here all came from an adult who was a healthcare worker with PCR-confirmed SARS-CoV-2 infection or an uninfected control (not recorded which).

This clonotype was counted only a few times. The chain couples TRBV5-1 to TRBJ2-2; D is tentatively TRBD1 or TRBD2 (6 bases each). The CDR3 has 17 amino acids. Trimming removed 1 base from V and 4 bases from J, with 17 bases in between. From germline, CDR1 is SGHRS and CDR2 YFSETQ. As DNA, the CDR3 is TGCGCCAGCAGCTTGTCTGGGGGGCCGAGCTTCACCGGGGAGCTGTTTTTT. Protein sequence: CASSLSGGPSFTGELFF.

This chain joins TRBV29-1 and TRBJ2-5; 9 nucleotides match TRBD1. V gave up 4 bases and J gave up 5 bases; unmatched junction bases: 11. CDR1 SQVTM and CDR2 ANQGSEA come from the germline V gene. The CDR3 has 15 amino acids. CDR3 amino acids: CSVGRRTGVFETQYF. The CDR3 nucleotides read TGCAGCGTTGGAAGAAGGACAGGGGTCTTCGAGACCCAGTACTTC.

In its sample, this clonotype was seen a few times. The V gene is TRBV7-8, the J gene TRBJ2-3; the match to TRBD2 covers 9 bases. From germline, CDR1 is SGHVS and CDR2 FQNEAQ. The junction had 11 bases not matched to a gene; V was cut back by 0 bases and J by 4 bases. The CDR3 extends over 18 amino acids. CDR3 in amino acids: CASSLAGASGEGADTQYF. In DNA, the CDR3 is TGTGCCAGCAGCTTAGCTGGAGCTAGCGGGGAAGGTGCAGATACGCAGTATTTT.

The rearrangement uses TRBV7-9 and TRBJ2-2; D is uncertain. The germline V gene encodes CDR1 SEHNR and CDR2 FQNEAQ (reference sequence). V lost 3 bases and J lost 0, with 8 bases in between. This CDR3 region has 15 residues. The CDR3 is CASSFYTPNTGELFF. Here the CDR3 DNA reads TGTGCCAGCAGCTTTTACACCCCGAACACCGGGGAGCTGTTTTTT.

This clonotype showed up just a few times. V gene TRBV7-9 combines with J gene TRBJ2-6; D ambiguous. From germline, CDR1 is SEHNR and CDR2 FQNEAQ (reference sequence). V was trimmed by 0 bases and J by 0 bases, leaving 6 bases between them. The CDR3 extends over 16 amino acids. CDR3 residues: CASSLASSSGANVLTF. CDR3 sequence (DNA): TGTGCCAGCAGCTTAGCGAGCAGCTCTGGGGCCAACGTCCTGACTTTC.

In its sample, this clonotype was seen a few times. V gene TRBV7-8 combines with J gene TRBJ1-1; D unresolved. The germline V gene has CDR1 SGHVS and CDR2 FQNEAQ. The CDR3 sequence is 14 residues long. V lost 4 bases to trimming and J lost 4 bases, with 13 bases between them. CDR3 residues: CASSSGPGATEAFF. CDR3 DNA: TGTGCCAGCAGCTCCGGACCGGGAGCCACTGAAGCTTTCTTT.

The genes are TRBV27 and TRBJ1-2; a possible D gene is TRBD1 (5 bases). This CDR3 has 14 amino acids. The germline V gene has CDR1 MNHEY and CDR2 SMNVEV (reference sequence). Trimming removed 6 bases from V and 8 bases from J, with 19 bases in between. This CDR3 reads CASSPGGLTGGYTF. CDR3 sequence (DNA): TGTGCCAGCAGCCCGGGGGGGTTGACTGGAGGCTACACCTTC.

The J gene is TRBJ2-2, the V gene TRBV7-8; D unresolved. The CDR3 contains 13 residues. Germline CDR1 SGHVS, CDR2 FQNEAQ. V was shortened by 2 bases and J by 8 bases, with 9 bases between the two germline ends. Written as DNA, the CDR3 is TGTGCCAGCAGCTTATCGGTAGGAGGGGAGCTGTTTTTT. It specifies CASSLSVGGELFF. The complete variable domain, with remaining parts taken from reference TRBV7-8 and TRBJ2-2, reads GAGVSQSPRYKVAKRGQDVALRCDPISGHVSLFWYQQALGQGPEFLTYFQNEAQLDKSGLPSDRFFAERPEGSVSTLKIQRTQQEDSAVYLCASSLSVGGELFFGEGSRLTVL.

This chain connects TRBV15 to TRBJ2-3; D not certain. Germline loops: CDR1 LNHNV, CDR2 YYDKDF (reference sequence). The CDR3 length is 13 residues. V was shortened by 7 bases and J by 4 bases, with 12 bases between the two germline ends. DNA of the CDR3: TGTGCCACCACCCCCCGCATGGCAGATACGCAGTATTTT. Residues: CATTPRMADTQYF.

The CDR3 reads CAISGWTEAFREQYF. In nucleotides, the CDR3 is TGTGCCATCAGTGGTTGGACAGAGGCCTTCCGGGAGCAGTACTTC. The chain joins TRBV10-3 to TRBJ2-7; TRBD1 is a possible D gene (6 bases). This CDR3 contains 15 residues. The germline V gene encodes CDR1 ENHRY and CDR2 SYGVKD. Trimming stripped 4 bases from V and 7 bases from J, with 20 bases between.

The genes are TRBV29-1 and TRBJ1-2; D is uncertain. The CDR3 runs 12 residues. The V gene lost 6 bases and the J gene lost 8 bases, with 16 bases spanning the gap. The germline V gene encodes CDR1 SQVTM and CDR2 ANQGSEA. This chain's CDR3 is CSVLHELGGYTF. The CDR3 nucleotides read TGCAGCGTCCTCCACGAGCTCGGGGGCTACACCTTC.

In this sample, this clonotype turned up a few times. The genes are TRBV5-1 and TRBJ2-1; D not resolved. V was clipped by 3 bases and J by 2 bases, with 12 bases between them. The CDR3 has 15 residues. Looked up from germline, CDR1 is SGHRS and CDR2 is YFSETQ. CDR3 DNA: TGCGCCAGCAGCTCCGGCGTCGGCACCTACAATGAGCAGTTCTTC. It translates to CASSSGVGTYNEQFF.

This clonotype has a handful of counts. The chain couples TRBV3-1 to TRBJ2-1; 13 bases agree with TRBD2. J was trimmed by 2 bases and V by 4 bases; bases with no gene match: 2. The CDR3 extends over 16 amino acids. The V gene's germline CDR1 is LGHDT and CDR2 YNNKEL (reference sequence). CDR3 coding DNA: TGTGCCAGCAGCCCCGGACTAGCGGGGGCCTACAATGAGCAGTTCTTC. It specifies CASSPGLAGAYNEQFF.

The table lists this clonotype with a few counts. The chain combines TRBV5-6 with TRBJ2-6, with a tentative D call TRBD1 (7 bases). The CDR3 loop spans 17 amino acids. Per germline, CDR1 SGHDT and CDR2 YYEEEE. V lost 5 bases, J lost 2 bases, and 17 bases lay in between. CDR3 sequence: CASSRRGQPPGANVLTF. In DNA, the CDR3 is TGTGCCAGCAGTCGGAGGGGACAGCCTCCTGGGGCCAACGTCCTGACTTTC.

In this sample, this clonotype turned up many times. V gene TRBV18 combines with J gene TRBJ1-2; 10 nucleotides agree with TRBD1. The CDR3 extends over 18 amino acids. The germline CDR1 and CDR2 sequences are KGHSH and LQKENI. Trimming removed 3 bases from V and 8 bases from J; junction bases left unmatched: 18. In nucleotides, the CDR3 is TGTGCCAGCTCACCTTCCAACGCCGGGACAGGGGCATTCCAAGGCTACACCTTC. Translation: CASSPSNAGTGAFQGYTF. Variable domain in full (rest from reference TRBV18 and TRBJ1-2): NAGVMQNPRHLVRRRGQEARLRCSPMKGHSHVYWYRQLPEEGLKFMVYLQKENIIDESGMPKERFSAEFPKEGPSILRIQQVVRGDSAAYFCASSPSNAGTGAFQGYTFGSGTRLTVV.

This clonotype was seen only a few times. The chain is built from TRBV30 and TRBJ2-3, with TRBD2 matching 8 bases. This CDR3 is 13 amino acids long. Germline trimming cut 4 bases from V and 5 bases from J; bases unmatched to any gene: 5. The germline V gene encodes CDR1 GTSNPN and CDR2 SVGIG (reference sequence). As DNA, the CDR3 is TGTGCCTGGAACGGGGGGGCCGGAGATACGCAGTATTTT. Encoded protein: CAWNGGAGDTQYF.

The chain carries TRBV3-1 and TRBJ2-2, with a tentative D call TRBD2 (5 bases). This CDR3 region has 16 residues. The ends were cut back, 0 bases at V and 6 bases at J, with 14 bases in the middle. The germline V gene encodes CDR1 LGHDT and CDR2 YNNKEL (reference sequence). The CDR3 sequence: CASSQERGWKAGELFF. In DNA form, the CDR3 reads TGTGCCAGCAGCCAAGAGCGAGGGTGGAAGGCCGGGGAGCTGTTTTTT.

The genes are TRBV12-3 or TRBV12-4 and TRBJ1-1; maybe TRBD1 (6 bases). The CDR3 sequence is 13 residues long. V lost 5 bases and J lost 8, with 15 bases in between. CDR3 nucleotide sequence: TGTGCCAGCAGTGCACAGGGAACTGGGGAAGCTTTCTTT. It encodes CASSAQGTGEAFF.

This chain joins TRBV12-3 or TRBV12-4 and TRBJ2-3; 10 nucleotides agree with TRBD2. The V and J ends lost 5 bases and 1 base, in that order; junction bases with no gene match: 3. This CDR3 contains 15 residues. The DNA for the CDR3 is TGTGCCAGCAGTCTGGGGACTAGCGGCACAGATACGCAGTATTTT. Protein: CASSLGTSGTDTQYF.

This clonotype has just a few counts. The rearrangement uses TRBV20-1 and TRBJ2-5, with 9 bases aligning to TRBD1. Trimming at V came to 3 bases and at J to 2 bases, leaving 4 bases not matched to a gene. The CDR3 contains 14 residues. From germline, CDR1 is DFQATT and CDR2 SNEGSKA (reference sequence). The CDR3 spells CSASGQGRQETQYF. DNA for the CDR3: TGCAGTGCTAGCGGACAGGGGCGGCAAGAGACCCAGTACTTC.

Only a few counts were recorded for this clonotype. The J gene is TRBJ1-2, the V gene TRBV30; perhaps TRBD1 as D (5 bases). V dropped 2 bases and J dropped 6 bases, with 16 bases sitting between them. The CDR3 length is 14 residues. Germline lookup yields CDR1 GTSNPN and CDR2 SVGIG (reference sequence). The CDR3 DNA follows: TGTGCCTGGAGTAGCTGGGGGGAAACGAATGGCTACACCTTC. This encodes CAWSSWGETNGYTF.

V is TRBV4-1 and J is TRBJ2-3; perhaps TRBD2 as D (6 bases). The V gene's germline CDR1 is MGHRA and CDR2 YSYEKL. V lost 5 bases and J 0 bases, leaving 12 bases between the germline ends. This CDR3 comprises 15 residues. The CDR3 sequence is CASSSRDLSTDTQYF. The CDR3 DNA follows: TGCGCCAGCAGCTCCCGGGACTTAAGCACAGATACGCAGTATTTT.

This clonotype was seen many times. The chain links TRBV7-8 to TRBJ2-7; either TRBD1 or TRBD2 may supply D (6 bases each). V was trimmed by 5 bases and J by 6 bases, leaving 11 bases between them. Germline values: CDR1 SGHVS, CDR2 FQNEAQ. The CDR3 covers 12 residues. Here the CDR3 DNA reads TGTGCCAGCAGCCTAGGAGGGGGCGAGCAGTACTTC. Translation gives CASSLGGGEQYF.

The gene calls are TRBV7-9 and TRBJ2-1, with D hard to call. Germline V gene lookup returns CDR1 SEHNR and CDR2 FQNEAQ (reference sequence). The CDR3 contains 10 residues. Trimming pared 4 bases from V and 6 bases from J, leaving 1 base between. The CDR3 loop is CASSSNEQFF. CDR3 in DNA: TGTGCCAGCAGCTCCAATGAGCAGTTCTTC.

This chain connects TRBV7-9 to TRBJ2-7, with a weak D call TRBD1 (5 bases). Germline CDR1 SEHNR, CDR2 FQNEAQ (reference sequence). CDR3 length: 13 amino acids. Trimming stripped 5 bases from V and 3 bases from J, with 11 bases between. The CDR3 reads CASSPDTNYEQYF. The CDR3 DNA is TGTGCCAGCAGCCCGGACACTAACTACGAGCAGTACTTC.

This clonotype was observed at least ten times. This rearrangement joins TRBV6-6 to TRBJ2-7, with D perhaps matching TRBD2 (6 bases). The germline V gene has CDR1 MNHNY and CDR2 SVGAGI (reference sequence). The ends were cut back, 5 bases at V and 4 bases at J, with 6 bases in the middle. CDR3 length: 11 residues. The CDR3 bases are TGTGCCAGCAGTGGGGGGTACGAGCAGTACTTC. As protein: CASSGGYEQYF.

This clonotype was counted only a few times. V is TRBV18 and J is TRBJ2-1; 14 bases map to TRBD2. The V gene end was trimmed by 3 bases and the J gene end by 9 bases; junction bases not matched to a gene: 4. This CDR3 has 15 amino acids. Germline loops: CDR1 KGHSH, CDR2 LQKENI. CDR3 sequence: CASSPGLAGETEQFF. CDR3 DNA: TGTGCCAGCTCACCGGGACTAGCGGGGGAGACTGAGCAGTTCTTC.

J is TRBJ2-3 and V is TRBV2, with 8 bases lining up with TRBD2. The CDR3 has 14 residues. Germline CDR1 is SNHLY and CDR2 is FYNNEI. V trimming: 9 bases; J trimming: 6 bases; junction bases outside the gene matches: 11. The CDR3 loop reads CASGSSGGRDTQYF. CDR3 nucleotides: TGTGCCAGTGGTTCTTCGGGGGGGCGTGATACGCAGTATTTT.

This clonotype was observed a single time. The CDR3 nucleotides read TGTGCCATCAGTGAGTCGGTGCAGAGCACAGATACGCAGTATTTT. This sequence encodes CAISESVQSTDTQYF. The V call is TRBV10-3, the J call TRBJ2-3; D unresolved. Germline CDR1 is ENHRY and CDR2 is SYGVKD. This CDR3 is built from 15 residues. V shed 0 bases and J shed 0 bases, with 7 bases lying between them.